A single sample gave rise to the 25 T cell receptor beta chains below, sequenced in a study of blood T cell repertoires in COVID-19. Profiling relied on immunoSEQ multiplex PCR, and the TCRdb table lists in-frame clones only, not all of them. The sample carries approximately 260,000 clones, under 90% recorded once. Sequencing input: PBMCs or T cells enriched from blood (not recorded which). All receptors come from a woman aged 55-70 years who had recovered from COVID-19.

The chain carries TRBV5-4 and TRBJ1-6; TRBD1 matches at 7 bases. The germline V gene encodes CDR1 SGHNT and CDR2 YYREEE (reference sequence). V lost 0 bases, J lost 7 bases, and 4 bases stayed unmatched. The CDR3 is 15 residues long. CDR3 DNA: TGTGCCAGCAGCTTGGAATTACAGGGGAATTCACCCCTCCACTTT. The encoded protein is CASSLELQGNSPLHF.

The chain recombines TRBV28 with TRBJ2-2; 12 nucleotides align to TRBD2. Per the germline V gene, CDR1 is MDHEN and CDR2 is SYDVKM. J was trimmed by 3 bases and V by 7 bases; bases with no gene match: 3. The CDR3 length is 15 residues. CDR3 protein: CASTGTSGYTGELFF. The CDR3 bases are TGTGCCAGCACCGGGACTAGCGGGTACACCGGGGAGCTGTTTTTT.

CDR3 amino acids: CASSKGTGRRTEAFF. The CDR3 coding sequence is TGTGCCAGCAGCAAAGGGACAGGGAGGAGGACTGAAGCTTTCTTT. V gene TRBV3-1 (or the pseudogene TRBV3-2) combines with J gene TRBJ1-1; 9 bases line up with TRBD1. The CDR3 extends over 15 amino acids. After removal of 5 bases from V and 5 bases from J, the junction contained 9 bases not matched to a gene. CDR1 and CDR2 (germline): LGHDT, YNNKEL (reference sequence).

The chain uses TRBV6-5 and TRBJ2-7; D perhaps matches TRBD2 (5 bases). This CDR3 has 14 residues. The germline V gene has CDR1 MNHEY and CDR2 SVGAGI. V was pared by 3 bases and J by 3 bases, with 12 bases between. The CDR3 region is CASSYEGRYYEQYF. In nucleotides, the CDR3 is TGTGCCAGCAGTTATGAGGGTAGATACTACGAGCAGTACTTC.

The chain recombines TRBV12-3 or TRBV12-4 with TRBJ1-1, with 9 positions matching TRBD1. The CDR3 spans 13 residues. The V and J ends lost 7 bases and 6 bases, in that order; junction bases with no gene match: 6. CDR3 DNA: TGTGCCAGCAACTCACAGGGGGCCCCTGAAGCTTTCTTT. This codes for CASNSQGAPEAFF.

The rearrangement uses TRBV10-3 and TRBJ2-2; possible D gene TRBD2, 6 bases. The V gene lost 6 bases and the J gene lost 4 bases, with 15 bases spanning the gap. Germline CDR1 reads ENHRY; CDR2 reads SYGVKD. The CDR3 length is 15 residues. The CDR3 DNA reads as TGTGCCATCAGCTCCCGACTAGAGGGCACCGGGGAGCTGTTTTTT. Translated, it gives CAISSRLEGTGELFF.

This clone was recorded only once. CDR3 in amino acids: CASSYVRASGELFF. Here the CDR3 DNA reads TGTGCCAGCAGTTATGTCAGGGCATCAGGGGAGCTGTTTTTT. This chain uses TRBV27 with TRBJ2-2; D perhaps matches TRBD1 (5 bases). Looked up from germline, CDR1 is MNHEY and CDR2 is SMNVEV (reference sequence). The CDR3 runs 14 residues. The germline V and J ends were trimmed by 4 bases and 8 bases, with 14 bases remaining between them.

The chain's CDR3 is CASRDSYNEQFF. CDR3 bases: TGTGCCAGCAGAGACAGTTACAATGAGCAGTTCTTC. The V gene is TRBV2, the J gene TRBJ2-1; tentatively, D is TRBD1 (5 bases). The germline V gene encodes CDR1 SNHLY and CDR2 FYNNEI. This CDR3 has 12 amino acids. V lost 6 bases to trimming and J lost 4 bases, with 7 bases between them.

A single count supports this clone. This chain uses TRBV6-1 with TRBJ1-3; no clear D gene. This CDR3 spans 16 amino acids. Germline lookup yields CDR1 MNHNS and CDR2 SASEGT. The ends were cut back, 1 base at V and 1 base at J, with 11 bases in the middle. The CDR3 protein is CASSEVGRGSGNTIYF. CDR3 nucleotide sequence: TGTGCCAGCAGTGAAGTAGGACGGGGATCTGGAAACACCATATATTTT.

The rearrangement links TRBV6-1 to TRBJ1-2; D gene uncertain. The CDR3 has 16 amino acids. V shed 0 bases and J shed 0 bases, with 11 bases lying between them. Germline loops: CDR1 MNHNS, CDR2 SASEGT. CDR3 in DNA: TGTGCCAGCAGTGAAGCGGGAGGGTATTCTAACTATGGCTACACCTTC. Translated: CASSEAGGYSNYGYTF.

This chain links TRBV9 with TRBJ1-5, with a tentative D call TRBD1 (6 bases). V was trimmed by 7 bases and J by 1 base, leaving 6 bases between them. Per germline, CDR1 SGDLS and CDR2 YYNGEE. The CDR3 sequence is 12 residues long. CDR3 amino acids: CASGGSNQPQHF. The CDR3 DNA follows: TGTGCCAGCGGGGGCAGCAATCAGCCCCAGCATTTT.

As DNA, the CDR3 is TGCAGTGCTAGTGACAACACTAACTATGGCTACACCTTC. This encodes CSASDNTNYGYTF. The V and J genes are TRBV20-1 and TRBJ1-2; D uncertain. The CDR3 runs to 13 residues. Trimming pared 3 bases from V and 0 bases from J, leaving 8 bases between. In germline, CDR1 is DFQATT, CDR2 SNEGSKA (reference sequence).

The chain employs TRBV28 and TRBJ1-5; 7 nucleotides agree with TRBD1. V was clipped by 4 bases and J by 4 bases; unmatched bases: 1. This CDR3 has 13 residues. Per the germline V gene, CDR1 is MDHEN and CDR2 is SYDVKM. CDR3 amino acids: CASSWGQNQPQHF. DNA for the CDR3: TGTGCCAGCAGTTGGGGACAGAATCAGCCCCAGCATTTT.

V usage is TRBV6-2 or TRBV6-3 and J usage is TRBJ1-1; D not resolved. This CDR3 is 14 amino acids long. Trimming took off 6 bases at V and 7 bases at J, with 18 bases between the two ends. CDR1 and CDR2 from the germline V gene are MNHEY and SVGEGT. The CDR3: CASSKIGSRDEAFF. In DNA, the CDR3 is TGTGCCAGCAGCAAAATTGGGAGTCGGGATGAAGCTTTCTTT.

The V gene is TRBV28, the J gene TRBJ2-7, with D perhaps matching TRBD2 (5 bases). Trimming cost V 4 bases and J 0 bases, with 10 bases left between them. The CDR3 is made up of 14 amino acids. Per the germline V gene, CDR1 is MDHEN and CDR2 is SYDVKM. CDR3 in DNA: TGTGCCAGCAGTTCACCAACTAGCTCCTACGAGCAGTACTTC. Protein sequence: CASSSPTSSYEQYF.

The gene calls are TRBV5-4 and TRBJ2-5; 9 nucleotides align to TRBD1. The V gene's germline CDR1 is SGHNT and CDR2 YYREEE (reference sequence). After removal of 6 bases from V and 5 bases from J, the junction contained 5 bases not matched to a gene. The CDR3 runs to 13 residues. CDR3 nucleotide sequence: TGTGCCAGCACTATGGACAGGGGCGAGACCCAGTACTTC. It is translated as CASTMDRGETQYF.

In nucleotides, the CDR3 is TGTGCCAGCAGTCGGGACTCAAGCTCTGGGGCCAACGTCCTGACTTTC. Translating gives CASSRDSSSGANVLTF. This chain uses TRBV6-4 with TRBJ2-6; D may be TRBD2 (6 bases). This CDR3 contains 16 residues. Trimming stripped 5 bases from V and 0 bases from J, with 11 bases between. Germline V CDR1 and CDR2: MRHNA, SNTAGT.

This chain links TRBV28 with TRBJ1-2; TRBD1 is a possible D gene (6 bases). Trimming pared 3 bases from V and 4 bases from J, leaving 18 bases between. Germline V gene sequence: CDR1 MDHEN, CDR2 SYDVKM. CDR3 length: 16 amino acids. CDR3 in DNA: TGTGCCAGCAGTTTTAAGGGGCTGTGGGGGCCCTATGGCTACACCTTC. Protein product: CASSFKGLWGPYGYTF.

In DNA, the CDR3 is TGCGCCAGCAGCCCGGTAGCGCCTGAAGATACGCAGTATTTT. It is translated as CASSPVAPEDTQYF. The rearrangement joins TRBV5-1 to TRBJ2-3; possible D gene TRBD2, 5 bases. This CDR3 region has 14 residues. V lost 4 bases and J lost 5, with 14 bases in between. Germline CDR1 is SGHRS and CDR2 is YFSETQ.

In DNA form, the CDR3 reads TGTGCCTGGAGCGCCCCTTCCCAGGATACGCAGTATTTT. Its translation: CAWSAPSQDTQYF. This chain connects TRBV30 to TRBJ2-3, with unresolved D. This CDR3 is built from 13 residues. Germline CDR1 reads GTSNPN; CDR2 reads SVGIG (reference sequence). The V end was cut by 3 bases, the J end by 6 bases, with 13 bases between. Looking up the rest from reference TRBV30 and TRBJ2-3 gives the full variable domain: SQTIHQWPATLVQPVGSPLSLECTVEGTSNPNLYWYRQAAGRGLQLLFYSVGIGQISSEVPQNLSASRPQDRQFILSSKKLLLSDSGFYLCAWSAPSQDTQYFGPGTRLTVL.

This rearrangement joins TRBV28 to TRBJ1-5, with D tentatively TRBD1 (5 bases). CDR3 length: 15 residues. CDR1 and CDR2 from the germline V gene are MDHEN and SYDVKM. The V end lost 2 bases, the J end lost 2 bases, and 10 bases lay between the germline ends. DNA for the CDR3: TGTGCCAGCAGTTTAGGGGGGACGGGCAATCAGCCCCAGCATTTT. This codes for CASSLGGTGNQPQHF.

This clone was detected a few times. V gene TRBV9 combines with J gene TRBJ2-7; the D gene is possibly TRBD2 (6 bases). Germline CDR1 reads SGDLS; CDR2 reads YYNGEE. The CDR3 has 14 amino acids. Trimming left V 4 bases short and J 2 bases short, with 13 bases between. The CDR3 DNA sequence: TGTGCCAGCAGCCAAGGGGACTTTCCCTACGAGCAGTACTTC. Translated: CASSQGDFPYEQYF.

The chain couples TRBV11-2 to TRBJ1-6, with TRBD1 matching over 8 bases. The V and J ends lost 3 bases and 10 bases, in that order; junction bases with no gene match: 8. The V gene's germline CDR1 is SGHAT and CDR2 FQNNGV. This CDR3 is built from 15 residues. This chain's CDR3 is CASSFRTGQNSPLHF. Here the CDR3 DNA reads TGTGCCAGCAGCTTCCGGACAGGGCAAAACTCACCCCTCCACTTT.

The genes are TRBV19 and TRBJ2-1, with D perhaps TRBD2 (5 bases). This CDR3 is built from 13 residues. Germline loops: CDR1 LNHDA, CDR2 SQIVND (reference sequence). Trimming took off 1 base at V and 7 bases at J, with 8 bases between the two ends. The chain's CDR3 is CASSIVRGNEQFF. The CDR3 coding sequence is TGTGCCAGTAGTATAGTACGGGGTAATGAGCAGTTCTTC.

This rearrangement joins TRBV7-9 to TRBJ2-6, with no clear D. The CDR3 loop spans 15 amino acids. Germline CDR1 reads SEHNR; CDR2 reads FQNEAQ (reference sequence). The ends were cut back, 0 bases at V and 0 bases at J, with 3 bases in the middle. In nucleotides, the CDR3 is TGTGCCAGCAGCTTAGCGAGCTCTGGGGCCAACGTCCTGACTTTC. Residues: CASSLASSGANVLTF.